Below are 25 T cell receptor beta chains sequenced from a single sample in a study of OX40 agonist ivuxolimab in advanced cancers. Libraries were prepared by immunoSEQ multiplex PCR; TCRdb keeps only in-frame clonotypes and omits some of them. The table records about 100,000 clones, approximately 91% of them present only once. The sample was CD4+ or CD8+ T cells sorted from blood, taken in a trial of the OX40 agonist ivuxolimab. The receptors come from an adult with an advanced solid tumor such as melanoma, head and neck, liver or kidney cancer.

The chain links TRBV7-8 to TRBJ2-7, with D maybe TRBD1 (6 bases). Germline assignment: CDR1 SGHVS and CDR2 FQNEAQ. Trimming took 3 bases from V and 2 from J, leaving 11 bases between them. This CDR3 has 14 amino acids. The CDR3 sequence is CASSLGTHTYEQYF. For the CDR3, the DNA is TGTGCCAGCAGCTTGGGGACACACACCTACGAGCAGTACTTC.

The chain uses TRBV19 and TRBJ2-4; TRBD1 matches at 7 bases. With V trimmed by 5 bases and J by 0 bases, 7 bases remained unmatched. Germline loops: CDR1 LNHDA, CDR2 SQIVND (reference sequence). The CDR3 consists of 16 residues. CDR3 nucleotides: TGTGCCAGTAGTGCGAACCGACAGGGAGCCAAAAACATTCAGTACTTC. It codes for CASSANRQGAKNIQYF.

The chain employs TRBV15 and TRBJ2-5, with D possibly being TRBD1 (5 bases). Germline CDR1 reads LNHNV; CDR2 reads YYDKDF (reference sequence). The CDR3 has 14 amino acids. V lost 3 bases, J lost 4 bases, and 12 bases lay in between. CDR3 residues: CATSSSGHSETQYF. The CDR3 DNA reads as TGTGCCACCAGCAGTTCCGGACACTCAGAGACCCAGTACTTC.

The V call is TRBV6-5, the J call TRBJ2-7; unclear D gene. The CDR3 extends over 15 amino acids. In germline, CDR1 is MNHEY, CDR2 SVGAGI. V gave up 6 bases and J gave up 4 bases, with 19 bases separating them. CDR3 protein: CASSPRNRPGYEQYF. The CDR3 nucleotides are TGTGCCAGCAGCCCCAGGAATCGTCCCGGATACGAGCAGTACTTC.

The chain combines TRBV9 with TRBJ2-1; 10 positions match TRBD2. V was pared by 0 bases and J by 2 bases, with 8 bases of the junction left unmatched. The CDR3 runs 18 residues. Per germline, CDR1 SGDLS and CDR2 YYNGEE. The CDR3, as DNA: TGTGCCAGCAGCGTAGAGAGCGGGACTAGCGCCGCCTACAATGAGCAGTTCTTC. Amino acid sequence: CASSVESGTSAAYNEQFF. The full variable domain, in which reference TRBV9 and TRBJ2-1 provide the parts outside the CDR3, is DSGVTQTPKHLITATGQRVTLRCSPRSGDLSVYWYQQSLDQGLQFLIQYYNGEERAKGNILERFSAQQFPDLHSELNLSSLELGDSALYFCASSVESGTSAAYNEQFFGPGTRLTVL.

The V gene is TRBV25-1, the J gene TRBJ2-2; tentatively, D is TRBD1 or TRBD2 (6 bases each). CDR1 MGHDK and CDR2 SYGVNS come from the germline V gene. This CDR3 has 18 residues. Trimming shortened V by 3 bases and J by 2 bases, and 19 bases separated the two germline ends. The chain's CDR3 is CASSDALGRGGNTGELFF. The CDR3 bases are TGTGCCAGCAGTGATGCCCTGGGCAGGGGAGGCAACACCGGGGAGCTGTTTTTT.

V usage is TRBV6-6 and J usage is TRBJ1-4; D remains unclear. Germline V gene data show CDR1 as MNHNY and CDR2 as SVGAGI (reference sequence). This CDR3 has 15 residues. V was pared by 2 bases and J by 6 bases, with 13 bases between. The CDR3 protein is CASSYVARRDEKLFF. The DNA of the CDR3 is TGTGCCAGCAGTTACGTGGCTCGAAGGGATGAAAAACTGTTTTTT.

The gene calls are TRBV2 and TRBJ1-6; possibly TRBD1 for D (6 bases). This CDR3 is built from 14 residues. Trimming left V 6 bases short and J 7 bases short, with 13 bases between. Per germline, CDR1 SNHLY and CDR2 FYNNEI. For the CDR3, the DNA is TGTGCCAGCAGCCAACAGGGTGGGAATTCACCCCTCCACTTT. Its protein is CASSQQGGNSPLHF.

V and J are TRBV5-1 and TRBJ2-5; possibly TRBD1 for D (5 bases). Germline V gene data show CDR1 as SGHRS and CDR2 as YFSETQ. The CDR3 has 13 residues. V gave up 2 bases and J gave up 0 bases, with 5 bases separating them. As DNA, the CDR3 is TGCGCCAGCAGCTTACAGGACCAAGAGACCCAGTACTTC. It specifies CASSLQDQETQYF.

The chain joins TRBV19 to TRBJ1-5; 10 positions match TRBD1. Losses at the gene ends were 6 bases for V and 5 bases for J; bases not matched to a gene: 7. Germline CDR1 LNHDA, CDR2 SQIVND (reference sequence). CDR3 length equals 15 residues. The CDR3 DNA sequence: TGTGCCAGTAGAGAGACAGGGGGCGGATATCAGCCCCAGCATTTT. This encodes CASRETGGGYQPQHF.

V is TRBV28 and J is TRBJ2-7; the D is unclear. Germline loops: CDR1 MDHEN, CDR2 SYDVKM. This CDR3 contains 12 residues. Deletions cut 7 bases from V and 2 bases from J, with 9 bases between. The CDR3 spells CASKETPYEQYF. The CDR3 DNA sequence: TGTGCCAGCAAAGAGACCCCCTACGAGCAGTACTTC.

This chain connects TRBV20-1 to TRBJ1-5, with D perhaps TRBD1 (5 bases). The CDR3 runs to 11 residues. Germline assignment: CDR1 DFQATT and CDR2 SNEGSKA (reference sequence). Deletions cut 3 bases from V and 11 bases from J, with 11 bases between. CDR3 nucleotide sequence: TGCAGTGCTAGTTATGGGACGGCCCAGCATTTT. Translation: CSASYGTAQHF.

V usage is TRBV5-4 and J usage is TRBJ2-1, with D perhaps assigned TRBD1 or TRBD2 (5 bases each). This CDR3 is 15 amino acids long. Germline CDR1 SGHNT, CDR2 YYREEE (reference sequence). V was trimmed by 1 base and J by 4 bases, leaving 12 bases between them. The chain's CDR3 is CASSLLGVGYNEQFF. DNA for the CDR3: TGTGCCAGCAGCTTGTTGGGGGTGGGGTACAATGAGCAGTTCTTC. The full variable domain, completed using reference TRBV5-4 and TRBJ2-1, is ETGVTQSPTHLIKTRGQQVTLRCSSQSGHNTVSWYQQALGQGPQFIFQYYREEENGRGNFPPRFSGLQFPNYSSELNVNALELDDSALYLCASSLLGVGYNEQFFGPGTRLTVL.

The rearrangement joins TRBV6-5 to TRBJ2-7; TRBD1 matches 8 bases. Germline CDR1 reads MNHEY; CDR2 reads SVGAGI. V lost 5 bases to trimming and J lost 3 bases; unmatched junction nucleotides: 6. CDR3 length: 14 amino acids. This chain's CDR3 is CASSRQGNNYEQYF. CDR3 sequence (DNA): TGTGCCAGCAGTCGACAGGGGAATAACTACGAGCAGTACTTC.

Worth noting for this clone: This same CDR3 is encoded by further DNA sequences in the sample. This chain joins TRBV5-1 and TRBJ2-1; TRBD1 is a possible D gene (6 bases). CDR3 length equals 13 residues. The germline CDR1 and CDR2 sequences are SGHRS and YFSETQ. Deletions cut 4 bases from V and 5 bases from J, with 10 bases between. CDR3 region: CASSLDRNNEQFF. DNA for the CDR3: TGCGCCAGCAGCCTGGACAGAAACAATGAGCAGTTCTTC.

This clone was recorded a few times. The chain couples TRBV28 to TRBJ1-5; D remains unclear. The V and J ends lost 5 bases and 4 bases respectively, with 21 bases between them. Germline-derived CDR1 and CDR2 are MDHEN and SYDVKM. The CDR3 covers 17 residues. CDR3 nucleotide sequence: TGTGCCAGCAGTCCACTTCGCGTGGCTACTCCTAATCAGCCCCAGCATTTT. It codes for CASSPLRVATPNQPQHF. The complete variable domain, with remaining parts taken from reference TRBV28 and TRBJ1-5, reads DVKVTQSSRYLVKRTGEKVFLECVQDMDHENMFWYRQDPGLGLRLIYFSYDVKMKEKGDIPEGYSVSREKKERFSLILESASTNQTSMYLCASSPLRVATPNQPQHFGDGTRLSIL.

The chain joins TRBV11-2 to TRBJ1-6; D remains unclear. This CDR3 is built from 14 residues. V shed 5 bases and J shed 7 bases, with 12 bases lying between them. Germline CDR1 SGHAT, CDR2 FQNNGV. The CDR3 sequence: CASSAGRENSPLHF. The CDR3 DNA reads TGTGCCAGCAGCGCAGGACGGGAAAATTCACCCCTCCACTTT.

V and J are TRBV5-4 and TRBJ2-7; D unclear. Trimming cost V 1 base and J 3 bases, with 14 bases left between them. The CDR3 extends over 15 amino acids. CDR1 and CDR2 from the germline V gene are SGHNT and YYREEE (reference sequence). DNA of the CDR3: TGTGCCAGCAGCTTGCTAGGACGTCTGAGCTACGAGCAGTACTTC. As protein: CASSLLGRLSYEQYF. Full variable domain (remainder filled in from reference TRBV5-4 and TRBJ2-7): ETGVTQSPTHLIKTRGQQVTLRCSSQSGHNTVSWYQQALGQGPQFIFQYYREEENGRGNFPPRFSGLQFPNYSSELNVNALELDDSALYLCASSLLGRLSYEQYFGPGTRLTVT.

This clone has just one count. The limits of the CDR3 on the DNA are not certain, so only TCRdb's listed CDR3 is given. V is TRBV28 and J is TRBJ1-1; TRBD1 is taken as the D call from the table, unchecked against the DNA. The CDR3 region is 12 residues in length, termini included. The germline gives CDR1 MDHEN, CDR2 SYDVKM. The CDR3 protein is CASSFGQGISFF.

The CDR3 sequence is CASSFRTGGFYEQYF. DNA for the CDR3: TGTGCCAGTAGTTTCCGGACAGGGGGCTTCTACGAGCAGTACTTC. The chain carries TRBV19 and TRBJ2-7; 11 bases align to TRBD1. The CDR3 length is 15 residues. Germline assignment: CDR1 LNHDA and CDR2 SQIVND (reference sequence). The V segment lost 5 bases and the J segment 3 bases; nucleotides outside the gene matches: 6.

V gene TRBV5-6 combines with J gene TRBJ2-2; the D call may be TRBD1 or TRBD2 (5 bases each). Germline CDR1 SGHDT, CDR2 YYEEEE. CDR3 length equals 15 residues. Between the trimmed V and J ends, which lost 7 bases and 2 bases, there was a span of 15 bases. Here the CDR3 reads CASETGRFNTGELFF. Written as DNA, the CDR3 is TGTGCCAGCGAAACGGGGCGGTTTAACACCGGGGAGCTGTTTTTT.

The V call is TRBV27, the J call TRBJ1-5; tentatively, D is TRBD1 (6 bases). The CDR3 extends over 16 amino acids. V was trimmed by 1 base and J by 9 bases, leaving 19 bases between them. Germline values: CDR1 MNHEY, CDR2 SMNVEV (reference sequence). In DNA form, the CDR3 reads TGTGCCAGCAGTTTATTTGGGGGGGGCCCCCCGGGGCCCCAGCATTTT. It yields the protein CASSLFGGGPPGPQHF.

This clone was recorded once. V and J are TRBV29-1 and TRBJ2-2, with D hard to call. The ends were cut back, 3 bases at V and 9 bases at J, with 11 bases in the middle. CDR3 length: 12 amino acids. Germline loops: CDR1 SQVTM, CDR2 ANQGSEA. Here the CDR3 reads CSVEKASRELFF. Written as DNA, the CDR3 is TGCAGCGTTGAGAAAGCCTCAAGGGAGCTGTTTTTT.

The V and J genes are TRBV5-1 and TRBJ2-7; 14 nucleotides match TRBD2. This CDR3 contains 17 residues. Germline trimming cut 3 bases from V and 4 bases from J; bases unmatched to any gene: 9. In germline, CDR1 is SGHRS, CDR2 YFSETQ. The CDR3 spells CASSSHPTSGRVYEQYF. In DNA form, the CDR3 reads TGCGCCAGCAGCTCCCACCCGACTAGCGGGAGGGTTTACGAGCAGTACTTC.

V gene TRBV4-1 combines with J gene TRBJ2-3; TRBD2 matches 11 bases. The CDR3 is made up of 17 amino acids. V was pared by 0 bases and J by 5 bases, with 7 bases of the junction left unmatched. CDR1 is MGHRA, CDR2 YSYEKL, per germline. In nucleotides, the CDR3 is TGCGCCAGCAGCCAAGATCTAGCGGGGGGTGTTGGAGATACGCAGTATTTT. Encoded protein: CASSQDLAGGVGDTQYF.